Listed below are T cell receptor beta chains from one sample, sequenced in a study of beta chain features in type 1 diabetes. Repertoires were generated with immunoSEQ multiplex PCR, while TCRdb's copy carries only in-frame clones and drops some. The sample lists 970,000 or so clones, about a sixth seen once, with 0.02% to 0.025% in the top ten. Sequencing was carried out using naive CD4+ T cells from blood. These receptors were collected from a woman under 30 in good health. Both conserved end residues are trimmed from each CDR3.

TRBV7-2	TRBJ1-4	ASSLVPGVGEEKLF
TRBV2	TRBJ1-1	ASSDLGGAF
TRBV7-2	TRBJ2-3	ASSLVDRGTQY
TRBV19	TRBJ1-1	ASSSGTNTEAF
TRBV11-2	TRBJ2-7	ASSYYRGHSSEQY
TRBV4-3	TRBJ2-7	ASSQVPAGREQY
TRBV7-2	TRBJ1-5	ASSRDRNSNQPQH
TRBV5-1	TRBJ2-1	ASSLYVGYEQF
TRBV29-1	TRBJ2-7	SVATGGLPYEQY
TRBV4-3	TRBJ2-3	ASSQVAVSDTQY
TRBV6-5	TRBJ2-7	ASSYHVGGYEQY
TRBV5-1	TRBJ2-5	ASSFGLAAQETQY
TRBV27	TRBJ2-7	ASRSPGWGTSGSSSGHEQY
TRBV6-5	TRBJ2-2	ASSLRVSNTGELF
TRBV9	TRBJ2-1	ASSRRWREGSRYNEQF
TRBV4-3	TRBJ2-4	ASSQEILAKNIQY
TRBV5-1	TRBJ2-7	ASSETGYEQY
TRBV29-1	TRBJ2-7	SVGQVGTYEQY
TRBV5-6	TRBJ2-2	ASSRTGATIGELF
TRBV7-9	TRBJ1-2	ASSLGDGYT
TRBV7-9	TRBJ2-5	ASSLLAEETQY
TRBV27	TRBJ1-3	ASRSSSGNTIY
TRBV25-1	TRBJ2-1	ASSEASSSDEQF
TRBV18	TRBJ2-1	ASSPGLGIEQF
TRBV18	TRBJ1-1	ASSQNAGWDTEAF
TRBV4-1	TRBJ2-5	ASSLAGPETQY
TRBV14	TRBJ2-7	ASSQVGRDRGYLDEQY
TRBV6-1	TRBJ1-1	ASSAPKGPEAF
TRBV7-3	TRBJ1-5	ASSRDIGQPQH
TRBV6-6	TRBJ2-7	ASKRTSGSHEQY
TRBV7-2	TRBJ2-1	ASSLVRGNEQF
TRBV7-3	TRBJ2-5	ASSLSLGETQY
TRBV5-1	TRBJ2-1	ASSFRLAGVYEQF
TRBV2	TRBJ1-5	ASSELEGSSQPQH
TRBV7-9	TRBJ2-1	ASSLVTTSEMF
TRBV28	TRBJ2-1	ASSSGDTYNEQF
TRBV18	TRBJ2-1	ASSPFGTDYNEQF
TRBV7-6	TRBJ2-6	ASSLEWGRGANVLT
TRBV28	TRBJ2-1	ASSLRGPAV
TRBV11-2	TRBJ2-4	ASSSDRVPRNIQY
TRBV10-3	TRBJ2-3	AISELTDSTDTQY
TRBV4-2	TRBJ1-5	ASSQDKRGQVIGNQPQH
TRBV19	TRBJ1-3	ASSRGTASSGNTIY
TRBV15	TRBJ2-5	ATSGVRGYTTQETQY
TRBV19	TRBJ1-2	ASNIGAADYGYT
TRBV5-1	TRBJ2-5	ASSTRTSGSSQY
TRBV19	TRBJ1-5	ASSILSRDQPQH
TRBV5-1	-	ASSQEGYEQY
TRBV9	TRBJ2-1	ASSVGRGTDNEQF
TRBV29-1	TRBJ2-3	SVDSYRQGDTDTQY
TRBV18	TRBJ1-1	ASSPTGQGTTEAF
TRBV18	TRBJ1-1	ASSPGNTEAF